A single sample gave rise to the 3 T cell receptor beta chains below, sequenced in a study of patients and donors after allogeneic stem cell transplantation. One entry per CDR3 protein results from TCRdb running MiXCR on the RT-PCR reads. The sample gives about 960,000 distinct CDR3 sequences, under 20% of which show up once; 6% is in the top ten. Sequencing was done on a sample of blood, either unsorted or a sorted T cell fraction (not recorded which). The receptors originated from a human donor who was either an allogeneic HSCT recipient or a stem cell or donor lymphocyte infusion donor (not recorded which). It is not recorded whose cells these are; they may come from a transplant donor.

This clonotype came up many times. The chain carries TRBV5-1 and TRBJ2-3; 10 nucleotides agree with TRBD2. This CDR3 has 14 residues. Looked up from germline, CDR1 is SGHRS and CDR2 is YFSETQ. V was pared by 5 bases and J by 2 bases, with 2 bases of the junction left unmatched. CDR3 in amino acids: CASRLAGFTDTQYF. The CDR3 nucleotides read TGCGCCAGCAGACTAGCGGGATTCACAGATACGCAGTATTTT. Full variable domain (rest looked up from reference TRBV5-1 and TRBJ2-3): KAGVTQTPRYLIKTRGQQVTLSCSPISGHRSVSWYQQTPGQGLQFLFEYFSETQRNKGNFPGRFSGRQFSNSRSEMNVSTLELGDSALYLCASRLAGFTDTQYFGPGTRLTVL.

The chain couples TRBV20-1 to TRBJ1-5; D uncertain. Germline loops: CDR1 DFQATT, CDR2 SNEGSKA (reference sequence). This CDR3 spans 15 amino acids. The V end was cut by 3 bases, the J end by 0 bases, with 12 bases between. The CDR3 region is CSASNRHPSNQPQHF. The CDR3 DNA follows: TGCAGTGCTAGTAATCGTCACCCTAGCAATCAGCCCCAGCATTTT.

CDR3 in DNA: TGTGCCAGCAGCGACCCCGACAGGGAAGAGACCCAGTACTTC. It is translated as CASSDPDREETQYF. The chain carries TRBV9 and TRBJ2-5; TRBD1 matches 7 bases. The V gene's germline CDR1 is SGDLS and CDR2 YYNGEE. V was clipped by 3 bases and J by 3 bases; unmatched bases: 5. The CDR3 consists of 14 residues.